This T cell receptor beta chain was sequenced for a study of CD8+ T cells in alopecia areata. Study in general: Treated individuals took tofacitinib by mouth, 5 to 10 mg twice daily.

Following extraction, RNA underwent reverse transcription to cDNA, which served as the sequencing template. Clones were sequenced by immunoSEQ multiplex PCR, and TCRdb holds only the in-frame ones, with some missing. The table shows approximately 180,000 clones, with over 50% occurring only once. Sorting of PBMCs yielded the CD4+ and CD8+ T cells. Trimming shortened V by 5 bases and J by 1 base, and 12 bases separated the two germline ends. CDR1 is SEHNR, CDR2 FQNEAQ, per germline (reference sequence). The CDR3 spans 15 residues. Points from the study as a whole: Normal skin contains resident alphabeta T cells, and these are also sequenced in scalp samples. Lesional scalp exceeded normal scalp in clonality, especially in alopecia totalis/universalis.

In regard to this clone: Its antigen is not known.

The sequence was collected from a human donor with alopecia areata. The sequenced sample was CD4+ T cells sorted from blood, obtained at week 0. The chain uses TRBV7-9 and TRBJ2-1, with unresolved D. The CDR3 nucleotides are TGTGCCAGCAGCGCCCCCGGCCTATCCTACAATGAGCAGTTCTTC. It encodes CASSAPGLSYNEQFF.